One T cell receptor beta chain is described in this entry. Clones were sequenced by immunoSEQ multiplex PCR, and TCRdb holds only the in-frame ones, with some missing. The data contain hundreds of thousands of clones, approximately 80% of them singletons. Germline lookup yields CDR1 MNHEY and CDR2 SVGAGI. The V segment lost 6 bases and the J segment 7 bases; nucleotides outside the gene matches: 9. The length of the CDR3 is 14 residues. This entry belongs to a study of shared T cell receptors in the human thymus. A further study also used this sample, focusing on human thymus T cells. That paper adds: Corrective surgery for congenital heart defects was being performed on the healthy Finnish infants who were the donors. The source of the thymus tissue was resections taken during corrective heart surgery. Thymic and blood repertoires seemed to favor certain V and J genes. Related studies found that unrelated individuals share highly overlapping thymic repertoires.

J is TRBJ2-1 and V is TRBV6-5, with 7 bases that match TRBD2. Sequences were obtained from thymocytes. The sequence was obtained from a boy in the first two years of life with a congenital heart defect. In nucleotides, the CDR3 is TGTGCCAGCAGCGAGACTGAGCGGGAAAATGAGCAGTTCTTC. It yields the protein CASSETERENEQFF.